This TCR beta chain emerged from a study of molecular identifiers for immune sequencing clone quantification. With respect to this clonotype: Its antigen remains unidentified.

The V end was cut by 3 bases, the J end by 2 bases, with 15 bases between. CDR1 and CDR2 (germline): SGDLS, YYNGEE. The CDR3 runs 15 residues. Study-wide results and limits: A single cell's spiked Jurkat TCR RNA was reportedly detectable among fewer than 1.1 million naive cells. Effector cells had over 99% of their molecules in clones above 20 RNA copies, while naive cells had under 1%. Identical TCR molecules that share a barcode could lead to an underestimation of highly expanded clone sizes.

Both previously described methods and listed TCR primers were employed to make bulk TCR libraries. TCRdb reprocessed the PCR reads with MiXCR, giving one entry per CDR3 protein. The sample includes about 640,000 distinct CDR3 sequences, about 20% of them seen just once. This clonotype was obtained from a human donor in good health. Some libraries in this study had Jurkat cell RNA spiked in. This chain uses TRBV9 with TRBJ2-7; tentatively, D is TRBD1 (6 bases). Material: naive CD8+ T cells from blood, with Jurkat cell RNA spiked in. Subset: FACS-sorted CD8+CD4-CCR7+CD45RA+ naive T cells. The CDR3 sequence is CASSAQDDRTYEQYF. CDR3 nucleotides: TGTGCCAGCAGCGCTCAAGACGACAGGACCTACGAGCAGTACTTC. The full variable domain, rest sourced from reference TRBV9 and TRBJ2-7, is DSGVTQTPKHLITATGQRVTLRCSPRSGDLSVYWYQQSLDQGLQFLIQYYNGEERAKGNILERFSAQQFPDLHSELNLSSLELGDSALYFCASSAQDDRTYEQYFGPGTRLTVT.